The subject of this entry is one T cell receptor beta chain. This sample is part of a study of blood T cell repertoires in COVID-19. The wider study: Some COVID-19 samples were acute and others convalescent; all came from the United States, Italy and Spain. Sources were T cells, B-cell-depleted T cells, or PBMCs; the material itself was cDNA or gDNA.

Per the original data handling: The authors estimated nucleated cell counts from reference gene primer amplification. The assay was immunoSEQ multiplex PCR, and TCRdb's table has in-frame clones only and misses some. Clonal size and the V and J genes are those of that table, whereas D and trimming came from the DNA. The table includes about 170,000 clones, over 80% detected once. Germline assignment: CDR1 SGHTA and CDR2 FQGNSA. With V trimmed by 6 bases and J by 1 base, 11 bases remained unmatched. The CDR3 has 16 amino acids. The specimen was peripheral blood. This chain connects TRBV7-2 to TRBJ2-7; TRBD1 aligns across 8 bases. The sequence was collected from a woman aged 60-70 years with acute or convalescent COVID-19. The CDR3 loop reads CASRKSRDRRSYEQYF. In nucleotides, the CDR3 is TGTGCCAGCAGAAAGAGCCGGGACAGGCGATCCTACGAGCAGTACTTC.